These 5 T cell receptor beta chains came from one sample sequenced in a study of CD8+ T cells in alopecia areata. In each case, RNA was isolated and then reverse transcribed into cDNA as the sequencing template. Clones were read by immunoSEQ multiplex PCR, and TCRdb kept only the in-frame ones, dropping some. The sample lists approximately 210,000 clones, approximately 72% occurring once. Treatment reported: oral pan-JAK inhibitor, 5-10 mg twice daily. The sample here was CD4+ T cells sorted from blood, taken at week 44, from a patient treated with tofacitinib. These receptors came from a human donor with alopecia areata.

V is TRBV29-1 and J is TRBJ1-2, with TRBD1 identical over 8 bases. CDR1 SQVTM and CDR2 ANQGSEA come from the germline V gene. The CDR3 extends over 14 amino acids. V gave up 4 bases and J gave up 6 bases; unmatched junction bases: 10. CDR3: CSVVSLRQGNGYTF. The CDR3 coding sequence is TGCAGCGTTGTATCGCTTAGACAGGGGAATGGCTACACCTTC.

The chain combines TRBV30 with TRBJ2-5; 7 bases match TRBD2. The CDR3 length is 13 residues. The V segment lost 0 bases and the J segment 5 bases; nucleotides outside the gene matches: 3. The germline CDR1 and CDR2 sequences are GTSNPN and SVGIG (reference sequence). In DNA, the CDR3 is TGTGCCTGGAGTGTTAGCGGGTGGGAGACCCAGTACTTC. Translating gives CAWSVSGWETQYF. Using reference TRBV30 and TRBJ2-5 for the parts outside the CDR3, the full variable domain is SQTIHQWPATLVQPVGSPLSLECTVEGTSNPNLYWYRQAAGRGLQLLFYSVGIGQISSEVPQNLSASRPQDRQFILSSKKLLLSDSGFYLCAWSVSGWETQYFGPGTRLLVL.

The chain is built from TRBV5-1 and TRBJ2-5; 7 nucleotides agree with TRBD1. The CDR3 is made up of 14 amino acids. CDR1 is SGHRS, CDR2 YFSETQ, per germline. V dropped 6 bases and J dropped 2; count of bases not matched to a gene: 7. CDR3 loop: CASTWGQQQETQYF. Written as DNA, the CDR3 is TGCGCCAGCACCTGGGGACAGCAACAAGAGACCCAGTACTTC.

The CDR3 reads CASSIDLGGTEAFF. The CDR3, as DNA: TGTGCCAGTAGTATAGACCTCGGCGGAACTGAAGCTTTCTTT. V usage is TRBV19 and J usage is TRBJ1-1; no clear D. Trimming removed 0 bases at V and 5 bases at J, with 10 bases between. Per the germline V gene, CDR1 is LNHDA and CDR2 is SQIVND (reference sequence). CDR3 length equals 14 residues.

The sample holds a few counts of this clone. V is TRBV6-5 and J is TRBJ1-2; tentative D call: TRBD1 (6 bases). The CDR3 contains 16 residues. Trimming took off 1 base at V and 5 bases at J, with 17 bases between the two ends. The germline V gene encodes CDR1 MNHEY and CDR2 SVGAGI. In nucleotides, the CDR3 is TGTGCCAGCAGTTACTTCCGAGCGGGAAGGGGGTATGGCTACACCTTC. Translation gives CASSYFRAGRGYGYTF.